A selection of T cell receptor beta chains follows, all from one sample in a study of T cells after yellow fever vaccination. TCRdb passed the 5' RACE reads through MiXCR, listing each CDR3 protein once. The data contain 350,000 or so distinct CDR3 sequences, approximately 8% of them seen just once; the ten biggest clones take up roughly 18%. This specimen was PBMCs, taken approximately 47 days after the first yellow fever vaccination. The receptors derive from a man between 18 and 29 years old who received the YFV17D yellow fever vaccine. Both conserved end residues are part of each CDR3. The D gene is left open where the match is weak. Not all rows give a size; the values are once, few, many and, for expanded clones, a class.

clone_size: few; v_call: TRBV12-3/TRBV12-4; j_call: TRBJ1-6; d_call: .; cdr3_aa: CASSISPASSYNSPLHF; cdr3_nt: TGTGCCAGCAGCATCTCTCCGGCTAGCTCCTATAATTCACCCCTCCACTTT
clone_size: few; v_call: TRBV27; j_call: TRBJ1-3; d_call: TRBD1; cdr3_aa: CASSSLYKDRGNTIYF; cdr3_nt: TGTGCCAGCAGCTCACTATATAAGGACAGGGGAAACACCATATATTTT
clone_size: .; v_call: TRBV4-2; j_call: TRBJ2-3; d_call: TRBD2; cdr3_aa: CASSQDPTSGGTDTQYF; cdr3_nt: TGTGCCAGCAGCCAAGATCCGACTAGCGGGGGCACAGATACGCAGTATTTT
clone_size: few; v_call: TRBV7-2; j_call: TRBJ1-3; d_call: .; cdr3_aa: CASSLYRAAGNTIYF; cdr3_nt: TGTGCCAGCAGCTTATACAGGGCGGCAGGAAACACCATATATTTT
clone_size: few; v_call: TRBV7-9; j_call: TRBJ2-5; d_call: TRBD1; cdr3_aa: CASRRQGASQETQYF; cdr3_nt: TGTGCCAGCAGACGACAGGGGGCCTCTCAAGAGACCCAGTACTTC
clone_size: few; v_call: TRBV7-2; j_call: TRBJ1-2; d_call: .; cdr3_aa: CASSLARAASLDF; cdr3_nt: TGTGCCAGCAGCTTAGCCCGGGCTGCTTCATTGGACTTC
clone_size: few; v_call: TRBV6-1; j_call: TRBJ2-3; d_call: TRBD2; cdr3_aa: CASTALAGLTDTQYF; cdr3_nt: TGTGCCAGCACCGCACTAGCGGGACTCACAGATACGCAGTATTTT
clone_size: few; v_call: TRBV4-3; j_call: TRBJ2-7; d_call: .; cdr3_aa: CASSQGWAGALGNEQYF; cdr3_nt: TGCGCCAGCAGCCAAGGTTGGGCGGGGGCCTTAGGCAACGAGCAGTACTTC
clone_size: many; v_call: TRBV29-1; j_call: TRBJ1-2; d_call: .; cdr3_aa: CSVTAPANYGYTF; cdr3_nt: TGCAGCGTCACAGCACCAGCTAACTATGGCTACACCTTC
clone_size: .; v_call: TRBV7-6; j_call: TRBJ2-1; d_call: .; cdr3_aa: CASTRDGGGRNEQFF; cdr3_nt: TGTGCCAGCACTCGGGATGGGGGGGGGCGTAATGAGCAGTTCTTC
clone_size: few; v_call: TRBV11-2; j_call: TRBJ2-2; d_call: TRBD1; cdr3_aa: CASSSGQAITGELFF; cdr3_nt: TGTGCCAGCAGCTCTGGACAGGCAATCACCGGGGAGCTGTTTTTT
clone_size: few; v_call: TRBV5-5; j_call: TRBJ2-3; d_call: .; cdr3_aa: CASSSSLPRGADTQYF; cdr3_nt: TGTGCCAGCAGCAGCTCACTACCTCGCGGAGCAGATACGCAGTATTTT
clone_size: .; v_call: TRBV5-6; j_call: TRBJ1-2; d_call: .; cdr3_aa: CASGRNGYTF; cdr3_nt: TGTGCCAGCGGACGAAATGGCTACACCTTC
clone_size: .; v_call: TRBV6-5; j_call: TRBJ1-2; d_call: .; cdr3_aa: CASSEGGGYTF; cdr3_nt: TGTGCCAGCAGTGAGGGGGGAGGCTACACCTTC
clone_size: few; v_call: TRBV6-5; j_call: TRBJ2-7; d_call: .; cdr3_aa: CASSSAGVLGEQYF; cdr3_nt: TGTGCCAGCAGTTCTGCAGGCGTCCTAGGCGAGCAGTACTTC
clone_size: few; v_call: TRBV10-3; j_call: TRBJ1-2; d_call: .; cdr3_aa: CAISKGGDGYTF; cdr3_nt: TGTGCCATCAGCAAAGGCGGAGATGGCTACACCTTC
clone_size: .; v_call: TRBV6-2/TRBV6-3; j_call: TRBJ1-5; d_call: TRBD1; cdr3_aa: CASSPEAGGIQPQHF; cdr3_nt: TGTGCCAGCAGTCCGGAGGCAGGGGGCATTCAGCCCCAGCATTTT
clone_size: many; v_call: TRBV12-3/TRBV12-4; j_call: TRBJ1-1; d_call: .; cdr3_aa: CASSLQAMNTEAFF; cdr3_nt: TGTGCCAGCAGTTTACAAGCAATGAACACTGAAGCTTTCTTT
clone_size: .; v_call: TRBV5-1; j_call: TRBJ2-3; d_call: TRBD1; cdr3_aa: CASSLEGTGADTQYF; cdr3_nt: TGCGCCAGCAGCTTGGAGGGGACAGGGGCAGATACGCAGTATTTT
clone_size: few; v_call: TRBV7-3; j_call: TRBJ1-4; d_call: .; cdr3_aa: CASSLTGGSYEKLFF; cdr3_nt: TGTGCCAGCAGCTTAACGGGGGGGTCATACGAAAAACTGTTTTTT
clone_size: .; v_call: TRBV6-5; j_call: TRBJ2-2; d_call: .; cdr3_aa: CASSLLVSGELFF; cdr3_nt: TGTGCCAGCAGCTTACTCGTGTCCGGGGAGCTGTTTTTT
clone_size: .; v_call: TRBV6-5; j_call: TRBJ2-6; d_call: .; cdr3_aa: CASSYGGGAGANVLTF; cdr3_nt: TGTGCCAGCAGTTACGGGGGGGGCGCTGGGGCCAACGTCCTGACTTTC
clone_size: few; v_call: TRBV7-9; j_call: TRBJ2-1; d_call: .; cdr3_aa: CASAETGPLEQFF; cdr3_nt: TGTGCCAGCGCGGAAACAGGGCCCCTTGAGCAGTTCTTC
clone_size: few; v_call: TRBV12-3/TRBV12-4; j_call: TRBJ2-7; d_call: TRBD1; cdr3_aa: CASSSAGGPEQYF; cdr3_nt: TGTGCCAGCAGTTCGGCAGGGGGCCCCGAGCAGTACTTC
clone_size: .; v_call: TRBV5-1; j_call: TRBJ1-4; d_call: .; cdr3_aa: CASSLEALNEKLFF; cdr3_nt: TGCGCCAGCAGCTTGGAAGCCCTTAATGAAAAACTGTTTTTT
clone_size: .; v_call: TRBV6-5; j_call: TRBJ1-2; d_call: .; cdr3_aa: CASSYLLGLGGYTF; cdr3_nt: TGTGCCAGCAGTTACCTGCTTGGGCTTGGCGGCTACACCTTC
clone_size: few; v_call: TRBV9; j_call: TRBJ1-1; d_call: .; cdr3_aa: CASSVAAFNTEAFF; cdr3_nt: TGTGCCAGCAGCGTCGCAGCGTTTAACACTGAAGCTTTCTTT
clone_size: few; v_call: TRBV4-3; j_call: TRBJ2-1; d_call: .; cdr3_aa: CASSQDPNSYNEQFF; cdr3_nt: TGCGCCAGCAGCCAGGACCCGAACTCCTACAATGAGCAGTTCTTC
clone_size: .; v_call: TRBV15; j_call: TRBJ2-2; d_call: .; cdr3_aa: CATSIDSDTGELFF; cdr3_nt: TGTGCCACCAGCATAGACAGCGACACCGGGGAGCTGTTTTTT
clone_size: .; v_call: TRBV29-1; j_call: TRBJ2-5; d_call: .; cdr3_aa: CSVGLVGGQETQYF; cdr3_nt: TGCAGCGTAGGCTTGGTGGGAGGCCAAGAGACCCAGTACTTC
clone_size: .; v_call: TRBV12-3/TRBV12-4; j_call: TRBJ1-1; d_call: .; cdr3_aa: CASSLNPGDTEAFF; cdr3_nt: TGTGCCAGCAGTTTAAACCCGGGGGACACTGAAGCTTTCTTT
clone_size: .; v_call: TRBV3-1; j_call: TRBJ2-7; d_call: TRBD1; cdr3_aa: CASSQAGQGGIYEQYF; cdr3_nt: TGTGCCAGCAGCCAAGCCGGACAGGGGGGCATCTACGAGCAGTACTTC
clone_size: few; v_call: TRBV5-1; j_call: TRBJ2-7; d_call: .; cdr3_aa: CASSFNGPLEQYF; cdr3_nt: TGCGCCAGCAGCTTTAACGGGCCCCTCGAGCAGTACTTC
clone_size: .; v_call: TRBV20-1; j_call: TRBJ1-6; d_call: .; cdr3_aa: CSAKDNYNSPLHF; cdr3_nt: TGCAGTGCCAAAGATAACTATAATTCACCCCTCCACTTT
clone_size: .; v_call: TRBV20-1; j_call: TRBJ2-2; d_call: .; cdr3_aa: CSASSFLQTGELFF; cdr3_nt: TGCAGTGCTAGCTCATTTCTTCAAACCGGGGAGCTGTTTTTT
clone_size: few; v_call: TRBV21-1; j_call: TRBJ1-5; d_call: .; cdr3_aa: CAGLGGRAYSNQPQHF; cdr3_nt: TGTGCCGGTTTAGGCGGCAGGGCTTATAGCAATCAGCCCCAGCATTTT
clone_size: .; v_call: TRBV4-2; j_call: TRBJ2-2; d_call: .; cdr3_aa: CASSQELQGANTGELFF; cdr3_nt: TGTGCCAGCAGCCAAGAACTCCAGGGCGCGAACACCGGGGAGCTGTTTTTT
clone_size: few; v_call: TRBV5-4; j_call: TRBJ2-3; d_call: TRBD1; cdr3_aa: CASSRDSPTDTQYF; cdr3_nt: TGTGCCAGCAGCAGGGACAGCCCCACAGATACGCAGTATTTT
clone_size: few; v_call: TRBV24-1; j_call: TRBJ2-1; d_call: TRBD1; cdr3_aa: CATSDQDRGAYNEQFF; cdr3_nt: TGTGCCACCAGTGACCAAGACAGGGGAGCCTACAATGAGCAGTTCTTC
clone_size: many; v_call: TRBV2; j_call: TRBJ2-5; d_call: TRBD2; cdr3_aa: CAIGGLAGEQETQYF; cdr3_nt: TGTGCCATTGGGGGACTAGCGGGGGAGCAAGAGACCCAGTACTTC
clone_size: few; v_call: TRBV5-1; j_call: TRBJ2-3; d_call: .; cdr3_aa: CASSLDGYTDTQYF; cdr3_nt: TGCGCCAGCAGCTTGGATGGCTACACAGATACGCAGTATTTT
clone_size: .; v_call: TRBV19; j_call: TRBJ2-5; d_call: .; cdr3_aa: CASSRTRDNSETQYF; cdr3_nt: TGTGCCAGTAGTAGAACCCGGGACAATTCAGAGACCCAGTACTTC
clone_size: few; v_call: TRBV6-2/TRBV6-3; j_call: TRBJ2-5; d_call: TRBD1; cdr3_aa: CASSPPGQGKTQYF; cdr3_nt: TGTGCCAGCAGTCCCCCGGGACAGGGAAAGACCCAGTACTTC
clone_size: few; v_call: TRBV4-2; j_call: TRBJ1-4; d_call: .; cdr3_aa: CASSQAPGPNEKLFF; cdr3_nt: TGTGCCAGCAGCCAAGCCCCCGGCCCTAATGAAAAACTGTTTTTT
clone_size: few; v_call: TRBV27; j_call: TRBJ2-5; d_call: .; cdr3_aa: CASSPGLLPGETQYF; cdr3_nt: TGTGCCAGCAGTCCCGGACTATTACCGGGAGAGACCCAGTACTTC